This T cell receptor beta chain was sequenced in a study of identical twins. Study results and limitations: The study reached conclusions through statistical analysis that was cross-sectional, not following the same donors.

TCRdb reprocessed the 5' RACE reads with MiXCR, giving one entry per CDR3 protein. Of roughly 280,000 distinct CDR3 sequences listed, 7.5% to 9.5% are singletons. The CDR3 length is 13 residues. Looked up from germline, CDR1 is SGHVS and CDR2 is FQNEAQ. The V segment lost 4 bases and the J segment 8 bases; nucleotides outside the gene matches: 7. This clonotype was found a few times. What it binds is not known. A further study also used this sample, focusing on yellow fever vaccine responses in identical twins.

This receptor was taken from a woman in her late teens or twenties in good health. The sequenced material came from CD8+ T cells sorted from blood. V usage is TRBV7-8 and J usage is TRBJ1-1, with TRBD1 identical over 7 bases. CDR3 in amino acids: CASSSPLDREAFF. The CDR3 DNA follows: TGTGCCAGCAGCTCACCATTGGACAGGGAAGCTTTCTTT.